This T cell receptor beta chain was documented in a study of T-cell reconstitution after alpha-beta-depleted transplantation in children. The library targeted TCRbeta and was prepared with unique molecular identifiers. TCRdb used MiXCR to reprocess the PCR reads, holding one entry per CDR3 protein. The profile shows 150,000 to 250,000 distinct CDR3 sequences, roughly 15% of them singletons. Germline assignment: CDR1 DFQATT and CDR2 SNEGSKA (reference sequence). The CDR3 length is 13 residues. Trimming pared 3 bases from V and 6 bases from J, leaving 13 bases between. The sequenced sample was PBMCs from the stem cell graft donor, obtained from the stem cell graft. The sequence was collected from a human donor who donated a stem cell graft to a child with acute lymphoblastic leukemia. The V and J genes are TRBV20-1 and TRBJ2-3; the D is unclear. CDR3 region: CSASVSIGDTQYF. CDR3 DNA: TGCAGTGCTAGTGTGTCCATAGGGGATACGCAGTATTTT.